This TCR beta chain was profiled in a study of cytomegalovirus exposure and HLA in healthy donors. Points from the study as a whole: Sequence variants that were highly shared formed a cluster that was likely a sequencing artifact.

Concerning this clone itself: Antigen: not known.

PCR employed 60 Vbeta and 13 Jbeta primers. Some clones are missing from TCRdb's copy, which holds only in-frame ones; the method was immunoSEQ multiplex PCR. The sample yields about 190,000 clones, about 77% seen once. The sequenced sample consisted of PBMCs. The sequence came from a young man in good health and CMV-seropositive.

The CDR3 region is CASSPASRGGTEAFF. CDR3 DNA: TGTGCCAGCTCACCAGCCTCCAGGGGTGGCACTGAAGCTTTCTTT. The J gene is TRBJ1-1, the V gene TRBV18; tentative D call: TRBD1 (6 bases). The V gene's germline CDR1 is KGHSH and CDR2 LQKENI. The V gene lost 2 bases and the J gene lost 4 bases, with 14 bases spanning the gap. The CDR3 spans 15 residues.